This T cell receptor (beta chain) appears in the sequencing data of a study of shared clonotypes between healthy human individuals. Whole-study context: CD4 naive and CD4 memory each took three plates per donor, while CD8 naive took two and CD8 memory one. General study points: Across subsets, estimated richness was generally greater for naive than for memory populations.

CDR1 and CDR2 from the germline V gene are LGHNA and YSLEER. V was shortened by 5 bases and J by 10 bases, with 15 bases between the two germline ends. The CDR3 length is 13 residues. Those who donated were healthy HIV-negative adults, with no recent acute infections or vaccinations reported. Note on this clone: Its target is not known.

This table comes from immunoSEQ multiplex PCR, and its TCRdb copy is limited to in-frame clones, with some not included. Of some 700,000 clones in the sample, around 91% were seen once. The clonotype originates from a man aged 18-30 years in good health. Some clones in this sample may be carry-over from other donors' samples. The chain couples TRBV4-3 to TRBJ2-1; D is uncertain. Sequenced sample: memory CD8+ T cells from PBMCs. Specified subset: CD45RO+ cells pooled with CCR7-negative TemRA cells. The CDR3 nucleotides read TGCGCCAGCAGCATCGTCTCGCGGCGCGAGCAGTTCTTC. This translates into CASSIVSRREQFF.